A selection of T cell receptor beta chains follows, all from one sample in a study of OX40 agonist ivuxolimab in advanced cancers. TCRdb's copy holds only in-frame clones and misses some; the assay was immunoSEQ multiplex PCR. This table has some 100,000 clones, around 84% appearing once. The sequencing here drew on CD4+ or CD8+ T cells sorted from blood, taken in a trial of the OX40 agonist ivuxolimab. These receptors were obtained from an adult with an advanced solid tumor such as melanoma, head and neck, liver or kidney cancer. Each CDR3 is given with its conserved first and last residue. D genes are given only for firm matches. Size values are once, few and many counts, or a class for expanded clones, and some rows have none.

clone_size	j_call	d_call	v_call	cdr3_aa	cdr3_nt
.	TRBJ2-3	.	TRBV7-6	CASSFRTDTDTQYF	TGTGCCAGCAGCTTCAGGACTGACACAGATACGCAGTATTTT
.	TRBJ1-6	.	TRBV21-1	CASSPRGGYHAGGDSPLHF	TGTGCCAGCAGCCCCCGGGGGGGTTATCATGCAGGGGGAGATTCACCCCTCCACTTT
.	TRBJ2-7	TRBD1	TRBV29-1	CSVWTGGTGEQYF	TGCAGCGTTTGGACAGGGGGAACGGGGGAGCAGTACTTC
.	TRBJ2-5	.	TRBV9	CASSVNGGETQYF	TGTGCCAGCAGCGTAAATGGGGGAGAGACCCAGTACTTC
few	TRBJ1-6	.	TRBV30	CAAGTGYNSPLHF	TGTGCCGCGGGCACGGGCTATAATTCACCCCTCCACTTT
.	TRBJ1-2	.	TRBV18	CASSPPGTDGYTF	TGTGCCAGCTCACCACCGGGTACAGATGGCTACACCTTC
.	TRBJ2-7	.	TRBV10-2	CASSETGLNSYEQYF	TGCGCCAGCAGTGAGACAGGACTAAACTCCTACGAGCAGTACTTC
.	TRBJ1-1	TRBD1	TRBV30	CAWSRTGVNTEAFF	TGTGCCTGGAGCCGGACAGGGGTAAACACTGAAGCTTTCTTT
.	TRBJ1-5	.	TRBV30	CAWSGRGHQPQHF	TGTGCCTGGAGTGGAAGAGGGCACCAGCCCCAGCATTTT
.	TRBJ1-1	.	TRBV7-9	CASSLGESGPEAFF	TGTGCCAGCAGCTTAGGGGAGAGTGGACCTGAAGCTTTCTTT
.	TRBJ2-7	TRBD1	TRBV5-5	CASSLPTGVSYEQYF	TGTGCCAGCAGCTTGCCGACAGGGGTCTCCTACGAGCAGTACTTC
.	TRBJ1-2	TRBD1	TRBV7-9	CASSPRTGYGTGGYTF	TGTGCCAGCAGCCCACGGACAGGGTACGGAACGGGAGGCTACACCTTC
.	TRBJ1-2	.	TRBV5-8	CASSLEAGFGYGYTF	TGTGCCAGCAGCTTGGAGGCAGGGTTCGGCTATGGCTACACCTTC
.	TRBJ1-2	.	TRBV28	CASRLGYSLGGYTF	TGTGCCAGCAGGCTAGGCTACTCCTTGGGGGGCTACACCTTC
.	TRBJ2-1	.	TRBV6-6	CASHVADISYNEQFF	TGTGCCAGCCACGTCGCTGACATCTCCTACAATGAGCAGTTCTTC
.	TRBJ1-6	TRBD1	TRBV6-5	CASSQGQGWSPLHF	TGTGCCAGCAGTCAGGGACAGGGTTGGTCACCCCTCCACTTT
.	TRBJ1-2	TRBD1	TRBV7-2	CASSLDYRGGYTF	TGTGCCAGCAGCTTAGATTACAGGGGCGGCTACACCTTC
.	TRBJ1-6	TRBD1	TRBV5-6	CASSFPTGNSPLHF	TGTGCCAGCAGCTTCCCGACAGGGAATTCACCCCTCCACTTT
.	TRBJ2-5	TRBD1	TRBV9	CASGRDSIGTQYF	TGTGCCAGCGGTAGGGACAGTATTGGGACCCAGTACTTC
.	TRBJ1-2	.	TRBV19	CASTKAFGTDNYGYTF	TGTGCCAGTACCAAAGCCTTCGGGACTGACAACTATGGCTACACCTTC
.	TRBJ2-5	.	TRBV10-3	CAISGLGETQYF	TGTGCCATCAGTGGCCTGGGGGAGACCCAGTACTTC
.	TRBJ2-6	.	TRBV9	CASSVVQASSGANVLTF	TGTGCCAGCAGCGTTGTGCAGGCCAGCTCTGGGGCCAACGTCCTGACTTTC
.	TRBJ1-6	.	TRBV2	CASSRESSYNSPLHF	TGTGCCAGCAGTAGGGAAAGCTCCTATAATTCACCCCTCCACTTT
few	TRBJ1-1	TRBD1	TRBV7-2	CASSLRQGAAFF	TGTGCCAGCAGCCTAAGACAGGGGGCGGCTTTCTTT
once	TRBJ1-1	TRBD1	TRBV6-1	CASSESTGAWGEAFF	TGTGCCAGCAGTGAGTCGACAGGGGCCTGGGGTGAAGCTTTCTTT
.	TRBJ2-1	TRBD2	TRBV27	CASSSPASGGENEQFF	TGTGCCAGCAGTTCCCCGGCTAGCGGGGGGGAAAATGAGCAGTTCTTC
.	TRBJ1-3	TRBD1	TRBV5-4	CASSLEPDRANSGNTIYF	TGTGCCAGCAGCTTGGAACCAGACAGGGCGAATTCTGGAAACACCATATATTTT
.	TRBJ2-3	TRBD2	TRBV7-2	CASSLRPGGGQDTQYF	TGTGCCAGCAGCTTACGTCCCGGGGGGGGCCAAGATACGCAGTATTTT
.	TRBJ2-7	.	TRBV15	CATSRSWGEQYF	TGTGCCACCAGCAGGTCCTGGGGTGAGCAGTACTTC
.	TRBJ1-5	TRBD1	TRBV7-8	CASSLDQGAGNQPQHF	TGTGCCAGCAGCTTAGATCAGGGGGCAGGCAATCAGCCCCAGCATTTT
.	TRBJ2-7	.	TRBV28	CASIDRATGTYEQYF	TGTGCCAGCATCGACCGGGCTACGGGTACCTACGAGCAGTACTTC
.	TRBJ1-1	.	TRBV6-5	CASSYSSQIPFTEAFF	TGTGCCAGCAGTTACTCGAGCCAGATTCCTTTCACTGAAGCTTTCTTT
.	TRBJ1-1	.	TRBV11-2	CASSRDRLNTEAFF	TGTGCCAGCAGCCGTGACAGGCTGAACACTGAAGCTTTCTTT
.	TRBJ2-7	TRBD2	TRBV2	CASRTRPRGDEQYF	TGTGCCAGCAGAACCCGGCCCCGGGGGGACGAGCAGTACTTC
.	TRBJ1-2	.	TRBV4-3	CASSPVGVVGYTF	TGCGCCAGCAGCCCAGTGGGGGTGGTCGGCTACACCTTC
.	TRBJ1-1	.	TRBV7-2	CASSLGTQNTEAFF	TGTGCCAGCAGCTTAGGAACCCAAAACACTGAAGCTTTCTTT
once	TRBJ2-3	TRBD2	TRBV6-1	CASSERSGGTDTQYF	TGTGCCAGCAGTGAACGCAGCGGGGGCACAGATACGCAGTATTTT
.	TRBJ2-4	TRBD1	TRBV6-1	CASSVSWQGVAKNIQYF	TGTGCCAGCAGTGTAAGTTGGCAGGGGGTAGCCAAAAACATTCAGTACTTC
few	TRBJ1-2	TRBD1	TRBV6-5	CASSYSQGKGNGYTF	TGTGCCAGCAGTTACTCACAGGGGAAAGGGAATGGCTACACCTTC
.	TRBJ2-2	.	TRBV13	CASSLSGAFTGELFF	TGTGCCAGCAGCCTCTCGGGGGCCTTCACCGGGGAGCTGTTTTTT
.	TRBJ2-7	TRBD1	TRBV9	CASSVGTGTYEQYF	TGTGCCAGCAGCGTAGGGACAGGGACCTACGAGCAGTACTTC
.	TRBJ1-1	.	TRBV11-2	CASSSRTPGPVEAFF	TGTGCCAGCAGCTCGCGAACCCCGGGGCCAGTAGAAGCTTTCTTT
.	TRBJ2-7	TRBD1	TRBV19	CASRTGTASYEQYF	TGTGCCAGTCGGACCGGGACAGCTTCCTACGAGCAGTACTTC
.	TRBJ1-3	.	TRBV10-3	CAISVPDSGNTIYF	TGTGCCATCAGTGTTCCTGACTCTGGAAACACCATATATTTT
.	TRBJ1-1	.	TRBV7-9	CASSLDAWGLANTEAFF	TGTGCCAGCAGCTTAGATGCGTGGGGGTTGGCTAACACTGAAGCTTTCTTT
.	TRBJ1-6	TRBD1	TRBV7-3	CASSARDRQNSPLHF	TGTGCCAGCAGCGCACGGGACAGACAAAATTCACCCCTCCACTTT
.	TRBJ2-3	.	TRBV10-2	CASSGTGRGDTQYF	TGCGCCAGCAGCGGAACAGGGCGGGGAGATACGCAGTATTTT
once	TRBJ1-3	.	TRBV18	CASSPRESGNTIYF	TGTGCCAGCTCACCCCGGGAATCTGGAAACACCATATATTTT
.	TRBJ2-7	TRBD1	TRBV6-5	CASSPHTGGSYEQYF	TGTGCCAGCAGCCCACATACAGGGGGTTCCTACGAGCAGTACTTC
.	TRBJ1-2	.	TRBV9	CASSPLGDNYGYTF	TGTGCCAGCAGTCCTCTTGGGGACAACTATGGCTACACCTTC